This record looks at one T cell receptor (beta chain) sequence and its context. Antigen: not known. The sample comes from a study of CD8+CD57+ T cells in acquired aplastic anemia. Notes on the study in general: Patients versus controls showed no significant CD8+ Simpson's diversity difference.

Genomic DNA was employed as the template in profiling TCR beta VDJ and CDR3. TCRdb called the reads again in MiXCR, with one record for every CDR3 protein. The sample lists about 180,000 distinct CDR3 sequences, less than 55% occurring once. Material: sorted CD4+, CD8+, or CD8+CD57+ T cells (not recorded which) from PBMCs. The receptor was derived from a human donor in good health.

This CDR3 reads CSARDPPKPVSSYNEQFF. CDR3 DNA: TGCAGTGCTAGAGACCCACCTAAACCAGTGAGCTCCTACAATGAGCAGTTCTTC. The rearrangement uses TRBV20-1 and TRBJ2-1; D is unclear. V was cut by 0 bases and J by 0 bases, with 18 bases left in between. The germline V gene encodes CDR1 DFQATT and CDR2 SNEGSKA (reference sequence). There are 18 residues in the CDR3.